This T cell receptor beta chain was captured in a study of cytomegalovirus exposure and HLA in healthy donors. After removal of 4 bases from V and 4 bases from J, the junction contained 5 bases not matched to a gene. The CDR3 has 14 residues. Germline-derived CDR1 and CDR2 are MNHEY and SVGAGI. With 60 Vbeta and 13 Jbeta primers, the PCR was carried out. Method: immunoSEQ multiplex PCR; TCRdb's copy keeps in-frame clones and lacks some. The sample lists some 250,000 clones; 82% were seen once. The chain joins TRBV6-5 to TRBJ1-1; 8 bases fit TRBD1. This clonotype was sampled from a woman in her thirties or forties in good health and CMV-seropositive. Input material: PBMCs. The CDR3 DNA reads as TGTGCCAGCAGTTGGGCAGGGGGCCGCACTGAAGCTTTCTTT. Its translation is CASSWAGGRTEAFF.